The rows below give T cell receptor beta chains drawn from one sample of a study of patients and donors after allogeneic stem cell transplantation. TCRdb re-analysed the RT-PCR reads in MiXCR, keeping a single row per CDR3 protein. Of about a million distinct CDR3 sequences listed, about a sixth were seen once; the top ten hold around 6%. Specimen: blood, either unsorted or a sorted T cell fraction (not recorded which). These receptors were taken from a human donor who was either an allogeneic HSCT recipient or a stem cell or donor lymphocyte infusion donor (not recorded which). It is not recorded whose cells these are; they may come from a transplant donor. Both conserved end residues are part of each CDR3. A D gene is named only where the DNA matches it firmly. Clone size is shown for a subset of rows, as once, few, many or a class of expanded clone.

J | D | size | V | CDR3 | DNA
TRBJ2-4 | . | . | TRBV7-9 | CASSRIAKNIQYF | TGTGCCAGCAGCCGTATAGCCAAAAACATTCAGTACTTC
TRBJ2-5 | . | few | TRBV11-2 | CATRLGRQETQYF | TGTGCTACCCGTCTGGGGAGGCAAGAGACCCAGTACTTC
TRBJ2-6 | . | . | TRBV30 | CAWDPTSGANVLTF | TGTGCCTGGGACCCCACATCTGGGGCCAACGTCCTGACTTTC
TRBJ2-7 | TRBD1 | . | TRBV5-1 | CASSWGTASYEQYF | TGCGCCAGCAGCTGGGGGACAGCATCCTACGAGCAGTACTTC
TRBJ1-1 | . | . | TRBV4-3 | CASSQVEGENTEAFF | TGCGCCAGCAGCCAAGTAGAAGGGGAGAACACTGAAGCTTTCTTT
TRBJ2-6 | TRBD1 | . | TRBV25-1 | CASSETGGSSGANVLTF | TGTGCCAGCAGTGAGACAGGGGGTAGCTCTGGGGCCAACGTCCTGACTTTC
TRBJ1-1 | TRBD1 | few | TRBV6-1 | CASSDTGAATSLNTEAFF | TGTGCCAGCAGTGACACAGGGGCCGCCACATCCCTTAACACTGAAGCTTTCTTT
TRBJ2-2 | TRBD1 | . | TRBV10-3 | CAISEGQGGVAGELFF | TGTGCCATCAGTGAAGGACAGGGCGGTGTCGCCGGGGAGCTGTTTTTT
TRBJ2-3 | . | few | TRBV4-2 | CASSQPSGATDTQYF | TGTGCCAGCAGCCAACCCTCTGGGGCCACAGATACGCAGTATTTT
TRBJ2-3 | . | . | TRBV20-1 | CSARTQGGGTDTQYF | TGCAGTGCTCGGACTCAGGGTGGGGGCACAGATACGCAGTATTTT
TRBJ2-1 | TRBD1 | many | TRBV12-3/TRBV12-4 | CASRSLGGSFYNEQFF | TGTGCCAGCAGATCCTTAGGGGGCTCCTTCTACAATGAGCAGTTCTTC
TRBJ2-7 | . | few | TRBV5-6 | CASSFDGAGEQYF | TGTGCCAGCAGCTTCGACGGGGCTGGCGAGCAGTACTTC
TRBJ2-5 | . | few | TRBV4-3 | CASSQDSSDQETQYF | TGCGCCAGCAGCCAGGACTCCAGTGATCAAGAGACCCAGTACTTC
TRBJ2-1 | TRBD2 | few | TRBV15 | CATSRDLSGGTYNEQFF | TGTGCCACCAGCAGGGACCTTAGCGGGGGGACGTACAATGAGCAGTTCTTC
TRBJ1-2 | . | few | TRBV12-3/TRBV12-4 | CASSLNFNYGYTF | TGTGCCAGCAGTTTAAATTTTAACTATGGCTACACCTTC
TRBJ2-1 | . | few | TRBV20-1 | CSTGWAGRSDNEQFF | TGCAGCACTGGGTGGGCAGGGAGGTCGGACAATGAGCAGTTCTTC
TRBJ2-1 | TRBD2 | . | TRBV20-1 | CSARSLAGGSTEQFF | TGCAGTGCTAGAAGCCTAGCGGGAGGGTCTACTGAGCAGTTCTTC
TRBJ1-2 | . | . | TRBV4-2 | CASSQEARYGYTF | TGTGCCAGCAGCCAAGAAGCGAGGTATGGCTACACCTTC
TRBJ1-1 | . | . | TRBV6-5 | CASMRLNTEAFF | TGTGCCAGCATGAGGTTAAACACTGAAGCTTTCTTT
TRBJ1-3 | . | . | TRBV30 | CAWSTRAGNTIYF | TGTGCCTGGAGTACCAGGGCTGGAAACACCATATATTTT
TRBJ2-5 | TRBD2 | few | TRBV9 | CASSVGKGGRARETQYF | TGTGCCAGCAGCGTAGGTAAAGGCGGGAGGGCCAGGGAGACCCAGTACTTC
TRBJ2-3 | . | few | TRBV3-1 | CASSHTGGPRGTDTQYF | TGTGCCAGCAGCCACACGGGCGGGCCCAGGGGCACAGATACGCAGTATTTT
TRBJ2-5 | TRBD2 | . | TRBV4-2 | CASSQARIGAGARETQYF | TGTGCCAGCAGCCAAGCTAGGATCGGGGCGGGAGCCCGAGAGACCCAGTACTTC
TRBJ2-7 | TRBD1 | few | TRBV6-2/TRBV6-3 | CASSDSRDRGYEQYF | TGTGCCAGCAGTGACTCCCGGGACAGGGGGTACGAGCAGTACTTC
TRBJ1-2 | . | . | TRBV6-5 | CARSSAGGRASGYTF | TGTGCCAGAAGTTCCGCCGGGGGCAGGGCGAGTGGCTACACCTTC
TRBJ1-2 | . | few | TRBV12-3/TRBV12-4 | CASTLPGTHYTF | TGTGCCAGCACCCTTCCCGGGACCCACTACACCTTC
TRBJ1-3 | . | many | TRBV20-1 | CSATDRSSGNTIYF | TGCAGTGCCACCGACAGAAGCTCTGGAAACACCATATATTTT
TRBJ2-1 | . | few | TRBV30 | CAWSPRLHEQFF | TGTGCCTGGAGTCCCCGACTACACGAGCAGTTCTTC
TRBJ2-2 | . | few | TRBV19 | CASTSKGRLNTGELFF | TGTGCCAGTACGAGTAAGGGCAGGCTGAACACCGGGGAGCTGTTTTTT
TRBJ2-7 | . | many | TRBV5-6 | CASSLHSSFYEQYF | TGTGCCAGCAGCTTGCATTCGTCTTTCTACGAGCAGTACTTC
TRBJ1-1 | . | many | TRBV20-1 | CSAREGVTEAFF | TGCAGTGCTAGAGAAGGTGTTACTGAAGCTTTCTTT
TRBJ1-5 | . | . | TRBV20-1 | CSARDFGGNSNQPQHF | TGCAGTGCTAGAGATTTTGGCGGAAATAGCAATCAGCCCCAGCATTTT
TRBJ2-1 | . | . | TRBV27 | CASSPGTPYNEQFF | TGTGCCAGCAGTCCCGGGACTCCCTACAATGAGCAGTTCTTC
TRBJ2-3 | . | few | TRBV4-1 | CASSSVPLITDTQYF | TGCGCCAGCAGCTCCGTCCCCCTAATCACAGATACGCAGTATTTT
TRBJ1-5 | TRBD1 | few | TRBV11-2 | CASSLDREDMRSNQPQHF | TGTGCCAGCAGCCTCGACAGGGAAGATATGAGGAGCAATCAGCCCCAGCATTTT
TRBJ2-7 | TRBD2 | few | TRBV3-1 | CASSQVVSGSPYEQYF | TGTGCCAGCAGCCAAGTAGTTAGCGGGAGTCCCTACGAGCAGTACTTC
TRBJ2-1 | . | few | TRBV29-1 | CSVDTGASYNEQFF | TGCAGCGTTGACACGGGAGCATCCTACAATGAGCAGTTCTTC
TRBJ2-3 | TRBD2 | . | TRBV2 | CASSSPTPGLAGARTDTQYF | TGTGCCAGCAGTTCCCCAACACCGGGACTAGCGGGGGCCCGCACAGATACGCAGTATTTT
TRBJ1-2 | . | few | TRBV20-1 | CSARTGYGYTF | TGCAGTGCCCGGACGGGGTATGGCTACACCTTC
TRBJ1-4 | . | . | TRBV15 | CATSRDWGDPVSTNEKLFF | TGTGCCACCAGCAGAGATTGGGGGGACCCAGTTTCAACTAATGAAAAACTGTTTTTT
TRBJ2-7 | TRBD1 | few | TRBV7-2 | CASSPQTGPLFPEQYF | TGTGCCAGCAGCCCGCAGACAGGGCCCCTCTTTCCCGAGCAGTACTTC
TRBJ2-7 | TRBD2 | . | TRBV20-1 | CSATGTSVLPSLYEQYF | TGCAGTGCTACTGGGACTAGTGTTCTTCCCTCTCTTTACGAGCAGTACTTC
TRBJ2-3 | . | few | TRBV12-3/TRBV12-4 | CASSFALTDTQYF | TGTGCCAGCAGTTTTGCCCTCACAGATACGCAGTATTTT
TRBJ1-1 | . | few | TRBV9 | CASSVGKGENTEAFF | TGTGCCAGCAGCGTAGGTAAGGGGGAGAACACTGAAGCTTTCTTT
TRBJ1-2 | . | . | TRBV7-2 | CASSLGSHGYTF | TGTGCCAGCAGCTTAGGGTCACATGGCTACACCTTC
TRBJ2-1 | . | many | TRBV12-3/TRBV12-4 | CASSWGYNEQFF | TGTGCCAGCAGTTGGGGGTACAATGAGCAGTTCTTC
TRBJ2-7 | . | . | TRBV7-2 | CASSGDSVEQYF | TGTGCCAGCAGCGGGGATAGCGTCGAGCAGTACTTC
TRBJ1-5 | . | few | TRBV9 | CASSVGGHPNQPQHF | TGTGCCAGCAGCGTAGGCGGGCATCCGAATCAGCCCCAGCATTTT
TRBJ2-3 | . | . | TRBV7-3 | CASSLSGYWTDTQYF | TGTGCCAGCAGCTTAAGTGGGTATTGGACAGATACGCAGTATTTT
TRBJ1-1 | . | . | TRBV10-2 | CASTTVGTEAFF | TGCGCCAGCACGACAGTGGGCACTGAAGCTTTCTTT
TRBJ1-2 | . | . | TRBV4-1 | CASSQDTRELAGYTF | TGCGCCAGCAGCCAAGATACCAGGGAGCTTGCCGGCTACACCTTC
TRBJ1-3 | . | . | TRBV5-1 | CASSLAVKDGASGNTIYF | TGCGCCAGCAGCTTGGCCGTAAAGGATGGTGCCTCTGGAAACACCATATATTTT
TRBJ1-2 | . | few | TRBV12-3/TRBV12-4 | CASSPHRDGYTF | TGTGCCAGCAGTCCACACAGGGACGGCTACACCTTC